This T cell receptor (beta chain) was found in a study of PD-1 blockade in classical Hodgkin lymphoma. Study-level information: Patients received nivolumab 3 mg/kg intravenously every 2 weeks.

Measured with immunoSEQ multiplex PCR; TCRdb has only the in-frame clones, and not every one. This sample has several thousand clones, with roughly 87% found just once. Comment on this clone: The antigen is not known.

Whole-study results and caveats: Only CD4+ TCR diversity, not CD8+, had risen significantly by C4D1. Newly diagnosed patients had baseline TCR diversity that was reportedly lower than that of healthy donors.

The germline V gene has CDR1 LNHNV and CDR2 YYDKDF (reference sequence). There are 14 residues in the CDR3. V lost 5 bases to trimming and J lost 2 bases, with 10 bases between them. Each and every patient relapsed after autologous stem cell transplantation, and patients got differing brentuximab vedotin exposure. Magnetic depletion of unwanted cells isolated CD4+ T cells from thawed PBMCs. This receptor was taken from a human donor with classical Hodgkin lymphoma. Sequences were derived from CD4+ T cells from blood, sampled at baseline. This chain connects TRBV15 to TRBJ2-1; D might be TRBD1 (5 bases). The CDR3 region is CATSPRQTYNEQFF. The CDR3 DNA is TGTGCCACCAGCCCCCGACAGACCTACAATGAGCAGTTCTTC. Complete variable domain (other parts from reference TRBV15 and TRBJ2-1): DAMVIQNPRYQVTQFGKPVTLSCSQTLNHNVMYWYQQKSSQAPKLLFHYYDKDFNNEADTPDNFQSRRPNTSFCFLDIRSPGLGDTAMYLCATSPRQTYNEQFFGPGTRLTVL.